This entry lists 21 T cell receptor beta chains sequenced from one sample in a study of cytomegalovirus exposure and HLA in healthy donors. PCR used 60 Vbeta primers and 13 Jbeta primers. Assay: immunoSEQ multiplex PCR; the TCRdb copy retains only in-frame clones and omits some. The sample consists of some 90,000 clones, about four fifths of them appearing once. Sequencing was carried out using PBMCs. These receptors were taken from a female donor in good health and CMV-seropositive.

This chain links TRBV4-1 with TRBJ2-7; 11 bases match TRBD1. The CDR3 extends over 16 amino acids. In germline, CDR1 is MGHRA, CDR2 YSYEKL. J was trimmed by 2 bases and V by 4 bases; bases with no gene match: 7. The CDR3 protein is CASSRSPGQGAYEQYF. In nucleotides, the CDR3 is TGCGCCAGCAGCCGATCGCCGGGACAGGGGGCCTACGAGCAGTACTTC.

This chain connects TRBV18 to TRBJ2-7; 7 nucleotides align to TRBD1. The J segment lost 3 bases and the V segment lost 4 bases, leaving 3 bases of the junction unmatched. Germline V gives CDR1 KGHSH, CDR2 LQKENI. This CDR3 is built from 13 residues. The CDR3 here is CASSLNRGYEQYF. In DNA, the CDR3 is TGTGCCAGCTCACTCAACAGGGGCTACGAGCAGTACTTC.

The chain uses TRBV9 and TRBJ1-1; weak D call: TRBD1 (5 bases). The CDR3 is made up of 15 amino acids. The V gene lost 6 bases and the J gene lost 1 base, with 16 bases spanning the gap. Germline CDR1 and CDR2: SGDLS and YYNGEE. In DNA, the CDR3 is TGTGCCAGCACTGGGGGGGGAGCGGGGAACACTGAAGCTTTCTTT. Protein: CASTGGGAGNTEAFF.

The chain is built from TRBV15 and TRBJ1-1; D gene unclear. This CDR3 region has 14 residues. From germline, CDR1 is LNHNV and CDR2 YYDKDF (reference sequence). Trimming stripped 1 base from V and 0 bases from J, with 6 bases between. The CDR3 nucleotides are TGTGCCACCAGCAGAGCCCGCGTGAACACTGAAGCTTTCTTT. Protein product: CATSRARVNTEAFF.

This rearrangement joins TRBV4-1 to TRBJ2-3; the match to TRBD2 covers 12 bases. The CDR3 runs to 16 residues. J gave up 2 bases and V 4 bases, and 4 bases lay outside the gene matches. CDR1 MGHRA and CDR2 YSYEKL come from the germline V gene. CDR3 region: CASSPTSGSATDTQYF. The CDR3 DNA reads as TGCGCCAGCAGCCCGACTAGCGGGAGCGCCACAGATACGCAGTATTTT.

This chain uses TRBV19 with TRBJ1-2, with 7 bases that match TRBD1. The CDR3 length is 14 residues. CDR1 LNHDA and CDR2 SQIVND come from the germline V gene (reference sequence). Trimming cost V 4 bases and J 0 bases; bases outside gene matches: 2. The CDR3 nucleotides are TGTGCCAGTAGTAAGGACAGGACTAACTATGGCTACACCTTC. Amino acid sequence: CASSKDRTNYGYTF.

The chain links TRBV7-2 to TRBJ1-4; no firm D call. The germline V gene has CDR1 SGHTA and CDR2 FQGNSA. V was pared by 5 bases and J by 0 bases, with 7 bases between. CDR3 length equals 14 residues. This CDR3 reads CASSRGATNEKLFF. In DNA, the CDR3 is TGTGCCAGCAGCCGGGGTGCAACTAATGAAAAACTGTTTTTT.

The V call is TRBV9, the J call TRBJ1-2; tentative D call: TRBD1 (5 bases). V lost 4 bases and J 5 bases, leaving 12 bases between the germline ends. Per the germline V gene, CDR1 is SGDLS and CDR2 is YYNGEE. This CDR3 comprises 13 residues. The CDR3 DNA follows: TGTGCCAGCAGCAACACAGGATTTTATGGCTACACCTTC. Translation: CASSNTGFYGYTF.

Only a few counts were recorded for this clone. The chain links TRBV4-3 to TRBJ1-5; a weak D match, TRBD1 (5 bases). The CDR3 length is 13 residues. The V end was cut by 3 bases, the J end by 5 bases, with 8 bases between. Germline loops: CDR1 LGHNA, CDR2 YSLEER. The CDR3: CASSHRVDQPQHF. DNA for the CDR3: TGCGCCAGCAGCCACAGGGTCGATCAGCCCCAGCATTTT.

The chain carries TRBV5-6 and TRBJ2-1, with 7 bases that match TRBD2. Germline V gene sequence: CDR1 SGHDT, CDR2 YYEEEE. The CDR3 consists of 19 residues. J gave up 2 bases and V 4 bases, and 18 bases lay outside the gene matches. The CDR3 nucleotides read TGTGCCAGCAGCCATTTCGGAGCAGCTGGACTAGTAGCCTACAATGAGCAGTTCTTC. Its translation: CASSHFGAAGLVAYNEQFF.

This clone was seen more than once but under ten times. CDR3 nucleotide sequence: TGTGCCTGGAGTGTAGGCCCGACAGGCCCCGGTGAGACCCAGTACTTC. Its translation: CAWSVGPTGPGETQYF. The chain recombines TRBV30 with TRBJ2-5; D might be TRBD1 (6 bases). The CDR3 covers 16 residues. Between the trimmed V and J ends, which lost 0 bases and 5 bases, there was a span of 19 bases. The germline V gene has CDR1 GTSNPN and CDR2 SVGIG (reference sequence).

The rearrangement links TRBV9 to TRBJ1-2; TRBD1 matches 8 bases. Germline V gene lookup returns CDR1 SGDLS and CDR2 YYNGEE. V trimming: 0 bases; J trimming: 4 bases; junction bases outside the gene matches: 5. This CDR3 contains 15 residues. Here the CDR3 DNA reads TGTGCCAGCAGCGTAGCTACAGGGGGGACCTATGGCTACACCTTC. Its translation is CASSVATGGTYGYTF.

The chain carries TRBV7-2 and TRBJ1-1; 8 bases fit TRBD1. V shed 5 bases, J shed 6 bases, and the junction held 8 bases outside the gene matches. Per the germline V gene, CDR1 is SGHTA and CDR2 is FQGNSA. CDR3 length: 14 amino acids. The CDR3 region has the DNA TGTGCCAGCAGCGCTACCAGGGGGCTCGCTGAAGCTTTCTTT. This encodes CASSATRGLAEAFF.

V is TRBV6-4 and J is TRBJ2-5; 11 nucleotides agree with TRBD2. The CDR3 is 15 residues long. After removal of 4 bases from V and 2 bases from J, the junction contained 3 bases not matched to a gene. The germline V gene has CDR1 MRHNA and CDR2 SNTAGT. CDR3 sequence reads: CASSASGGTQETQYF. CDR3 sequence (DNA): TGTGCCAGCAGTGCTAGCGGGGGGACTCAAGAGACCCAGTACTTC.

This sequence joins TRBV28 and TRBJ1-5; the D is unclear. Germline V gives CDR1 MDHEN, CDR2 SYDVKM. CDR3 length equals 14 residues. V gave up 3 bases and J gave up 7 bases, with 13 bases separating them. The CDR3 nucleotides read TGTGCCAGCAGTTTGGCGGCAACCGACCAGCCCCAGCATTTT. Encoded protein: CASSLAATDQPQHF.

The chain joins TRBV6-5 to TRBJ2-7, with a possible D match to TRBD1 (6 bases). Germline-derived CDR1 and CDR2 are MNHEY and SVGAGI. Deletions cut 4 bases from V and 2 bases from J, with 12 bases between. The CDR3 totals 14 residues. The CDR3 DNA sequence: TGTGCCAGCAGTTTAAGGGGGAGTCCCTACGAGCAGTACTTC. Its translation is CASSLRGSPYEQYF.

The chain combines TRBV6-5 with TRBJ2-5; 7 nucleotides agree with TRBD1. Germline V gene sequence: CDR1 MNHEY, CDR2 SVGAGI. CDR3 length equals 13 residues. J gave up 4 bases and V 5 bases, and 4 bases lay outside the gene matches. In DNA, the CDR3 is TGTGCCAGCAGTCGACAGGGAAGAGAGACCCAGTACTTC. This gives the protein CASSRQGRETQYF.

V usage is TRBV5-8 and J usage is TRBJ1-3; 7 nucleotides agree with TRBD1. The CDR3 runs 15 residues. V lost 2 bases and J lost 2; bases outside the gene matches: 4. The V gene's germline CDR1 is SGHTS and CDR2 YDEGEE. The CDR3 DNA is TGTGCCAGCAGCTTCGACACAGGGGCTGGAAACACCATATATTTT. It specifies CASSFDTGAGNTIYF.

This chain uses TRBV7-8 with TRBJ2-3; TRBD2 agrees at 10 bases. Germline assignment: CDR1 SGHVS and CDR2 FQNEAQ. Trimming took 5 bases from V and 3 from J; bases not matched to a gene: 8. The CDR3 consists of 16 residues. CDR3 in amino acids: CASSLGERGGTDTQYF. The CDR3 DNA reads TGTGCCAGCAGCCTTGGGGAGCGGGGGGGAACAGATACGCAGTATTTT.

The genes are TRBV7-6 and TRBJ1-3; D unclear. In germline, CDR1 is SGHVS, CDR2 FNYEAQ. V lost 5 bases and J 0 bases, leaving 8 bases between the germline ends. This CDR3 comprises 14 residues. DNA for the CDR3: TGTGCCAGCAGCCCCGCTATCTCTGGAAACACCATATATTTT. Its protein is CASSPAISGNTIYF.

V and J are TRBV28 and TRBJ1-1; no firm D call. Germline CDR1 MDHEN, CDR2 SYDVKM. V shed 7 bases and J shed 1 base, with 13 bases lying between them. The CDR3 is made up of 14 amino acids. The CDR3: CASTPLGANTEAFF. The CDR3 DNA reads as TGTGCCAGCACCCCTCTCGGAGCGAACACTGAAGCTTTCTTT. The entire variable domain, with the rest obtained from reference TRBV28 and TRBJ1-1, is as follows: DVKVTQSSRYLVKRTGEKVFLECVQDMDHENMFWYRQDPGLGLRLIYFSYDVKMKEKGDIPEGYSVSREKKERFSLILESASTNQTSMYLCASTPLGANTEAFFGQGTRLTVV.